These T cell receptor beta chains were read from a single sample in a study of T cell responses to AZD1222 COVID-19 vaccine. The data were produced by immunoSEQ multiplex PCR, yet TCRdb's version contains in-frame clones alone and is incomplete. The sample includes approximately 100,000 clones, approximately 91% of them seen just once. This sample comprised peripheral blood, obtained on day 0 of AZD1222 vaccination. The receptors derive from an adult in good health. Each CDR3 is given with its conserved first and last residue. The D gene is left open where the match is weak. Clone size appears in some rows only: once, few, many, or a class for an expanded clone.

>TRBJ2-7|NA|TRBV5-6|NA
CASSPTVSYEQYF
TGTGCCAGCAGCCCGACAGTCTCCTACGAGCAGTACTTC
>TRBJ2-5|NA|TRBV6-2/TRBV6-3|NA
CASSSNRVTGIQETQYF
TGTGCCAGCAGTTCGAACCGAGTGACAGGAATCCAAGAGACCCAGTACTTC
>TRBJ1-4|NA|TRBV19|NA
CASSSLAGGEKLFF
TGTGCCAGTAGTTCCCTGGCGGGGGGTGAAAAACTGTTTTTT
>TRBJ1-2|NA|TRBV19|NA
CASTLLGNTMNDGYTF
TGTGCCAGTACCCTCTTGGGGAACACCATGAACGATGGCTACACCTTC
>TRBJ1-3|TRBD1|TRBV3-1/TRBV3-2|NA
CASSLEGAYGNTIYF
TGTGCCAGCAGCCTGGAGGGGGCGTACGGAAACACCATATATTTT
>TRBJ1-3|NA|TRBV18|NA
CASSPVRQGRFSGNTIYF
TGTGCCAGCTCACCAGTCCGGCAGGGTCGTTTCTCTGGAAACACCATATATTTT
>TRBJ2-3|NA|TRBV5-1|NA
CASSLGTITDTQYF
TGCGCCAGCAGCTTGGGAACTATCACAGATACGCAGTATTTT
>TRBJ1-5|TRBD1|TRBV6-2/TRBV6-3|NA
CASSWAGTAYQPQHF
TGTGCCAGCAGTTGGGCCGGGACAGCATATCAGCCCCAGCATTTT
>TRBJ1-1|TRBD1|TRBV5-4|once
CASSSTQGARTEAFF
TGTGCCAGCAGCTCCACCCAGGGGGCAAGGACTGAAGCTTTCTTT
>TRBJ1-3|NA|TRBV10-3|NA
CAISLGPTVGNTIYF
TGTGCCATCAGTCTGGGACCTACCGTGGGAAACACCATATATTTT
>TRBJ1-4|NA|TRBV4-1|NA
CASSQALNEKLFF
TGCGCCAGCAGCCAAGCGCTGAATGAAAAACTGTTTTTT
>TRBJ2-1|NA|TRBV11-1|NA
CASSLAQGGGNEQFF
TGTGCCAGCAGCTTAGCTCAGGGAGGGGGCAATGAGCAGTTCTTC
>TRBJ1-1|TRBD1|TRBV27|NA
CASSPPDRAVRAFF
TGTGCCAGCAGTCCGCCGGACAGGGCGGTTCGGGCTTTCTTT
>TRBJ1-2|NA|TRBV6-1|NA
CASSVRGEAAFDYGYTF
TGTGCCAGCAGTGTACGGGGAGAGGCTGCATTCGACTATGGCTACACCTTC
>TRBJ2-1|NA|TRBV7-2|NA
CASSLSLFNEQFF
TGTGCCAGCAGCTTGTCGCTTTTCAATGAGCAGTTCTTC
>TRBJ1-4|TRBD1|TRBV5-1|NA
CASSLAGTEEKLFF
TGCGCCAGCAGCTTGGCCGGGACAGAAGAAAAACTGTTTTTT
>TRBJ1-3|NA|TRBV21-1|NA
CASSARQDSGNTIYF
TGTGCCAGCTCAGCTCGACAGGACTCTGGAAACACCATATATTTT
>TRBJ2-1|NA|TRBV28|once
CASSSRLVPPYNEQFF
TGTGCCAGCAGTTCTAGACTCGTACCTCCCTACAATGAGCAGTTCTTC
>TRBJ2-5|NA|TRBV3-1/TRBV3-2|NA
CASSLGDRETQYF
TGTGCCAGCAGCCTCGGGGACCGGGAGACCCAGTACTTC
>TRBJ1-1|NA|TRBV5-1|NA
CASSPGTPRTEAFF
TGCGCCAGCAGCCCCGGGACCCCCAGAACTGAAGCTTTCTTT
>TRBJ1-5|NA|TRBV6-6|NA
CASSYGLAAPQHF
TGTGCCAGCAGTTACGGCCTGGCGGCGCCCCAGCATTTT
>TRBJ1-6|NA|TRBV6-5|NA
CATQVGLLPGPLHF
TGTGCCACCCAAGTGGGCCTCCTCCCCGGGCCCCTCCACTTT